The 9 T cell receptor beta chains given below trace back to one sample, sequenced in a study of blood T cell repertoires in COVID-19. Generated by immunoSEQ multiplex PCR, the TCRdb table keeps only in-frame clones and is missing some. The table has some 110,000 clones, 70% to 85% seen once. The material sequenced was peripheral blood. The origin of the receptors is a man in his 70s with active or convalescent COVID-19.

The rearrangement uses TRBV7-2 and TRBJ2-2; TRBD2 agrees at 10 bases. This CDR3 comprises 15 residues. The J segment lost 4 bases and the V segment lost 3 bases, leaving 2 bases of the junction unmatched. Germline-derived CDR1 and CDR2 are SGHTA and FQGNSA. The CDR3 DNA is TGTGCCAGCAGCTTTGCTAGCGGGAGCACCGGGGAGCTGTTTTTT. It codes for CASSFASGSTGELFF.

The CDR3 loop reads CASSFGVRGSTDTQYF. CDR3 DNA sequence: TGCGCCAGCAGCTTTGGGGTCCGCGGGAGCACAGATACGCAGTATTTT. The V call is TRBV5-1, the J call TRBJ2-3; D might be TRBD2 (5 bases). Trimming cost V 2 bases and J 0 bases, with 13 bases left between them. Looked up from germline, CDR1 is SGHRS and CDR2 is YFSETQ. The CDR3 sequence is 16 residues long.

In this sample, this clone turned up once. The chain joins TRBV29-1 to TRBJ1-1; a possible D gene is TRBD1 (6 bases). Trimming removed 3 bases at V and 7 bases at J, with 15 bases between. Per germline, CDR1 SQVTM and CDR2 ANQGSEA. The CDR3 has 13 residues. DNA of the CDR3: TGCAGCGTTGAGGCCAGGGGTAAGTATGAAGCTTTCTTT. Amino acids: CSVEARGKYEAFF.

The chain couples TRBV9 to TRBJ1-6; 8 nucleotides match TRBD1. Germline V CDR1 and CDR2: SGDLS, YYNGEE. Unmatched junction bases numbered 6, after V lost 3 bases and J lost 7 bases. CDR3 length equals 15 residues. CDR3 coding DNA: TGTGCCAGCAGCGAACAGGGGGGTAGGAATTCACCCCTCCACTTT. It specifies CASSEQGGRNSPLHF.

The V call is TRBV7-2, the J call TRBJ2-1; D may be TRBD2 (5 bases). The germline V and J ends were trimmed by 2 bases and 8 bases, with 13 bases remaining between them. Germline assignment: CDR1 SGHTA and CDR2 FQGNSA. The CDR3 consists of 14 residues. The CDR3 spells CASSLFDVRDEQFF. The CDR3 DNA reads as TGTGCCAGCAGCTTATTTGATGTGCGGGATGAGCAGTTCTTC.

The rearrangement links TRBV9 to TRBJ2-7; D ambiguous. The CDR3 loop spans 13 amino acids. The V gene's germline CDR1 is SGDLS and CDR2 YYNGEE. V was pared by 0 bases and J by 2 bases, with 6 bases between. The CDR3 DNA sequence: TGTGCCAGCAGCGTAGACAGAACCTACGAGCAGTACTTC. It codes for CASSVDRTYEQYF. Complete variable domain (other parts from reference TRBV9 and TRBJ2-7): DSGVTQTPKHLITATGQRVTLRCSPRSGDLSVYWYQQSLDQGLQFLIQYYNGEERAKGNILERFSAQQFPDLHSELNLSSLELGDSALYFCASSVDRTYEQYFGPGTRLTVT.

In its sample, this clone was seen a few times. The V and J genes are TRBV10-3 and TRBJ1-1, with D tentatively TRBD1 (5 bases). V lost 3 bases to trimming and J lost 11 bases, with 22 bases between them. CDR1 and CDR2 from the germline V gene are ENHRY and SYGVKD. This CDR3 comprises 15 residues. CDR3 region: CAISEVAGVGQEAFF. The CDR3 DNA sequence: TGTGCCATCAGTGAAGTAGCGGGGGTAGGACAAGAGGCTTTCTTT.

The V and J genes are TRBV24-1 and TRBJ2-1; TRBD2 matches 12 bases. V lost 5 bases and J lost 6; bases outside the gene matches: 7. The CDR3 totals 16 residues. CDR1 is KGHDR, CDR2 SFDVKD, per germline. Here the CDR3 DNA reads TGTGCCACCAGTGCTAGCGGGGGGGCCTCCCGCAATGAGCAGTTCTTC. The encoded protein is CATSASGGASRNEQFF.

The chain employs TRBV5-1 and TRBJ2-2; D is possibly TRBD1 (5 bases). V was trimmed by 5 bases and J by 7 bases, leaving 18 bases between them. The CDR3 runs 15 residues. CDR1 SGHRS and CDR2 YFSETQ come from the germline V gene. The CDR3 region has the DNA TGCGCCAGCAGTTTACCAGGGATTCAGAACGGGGAGCTGTTTTTT. Its protein product is CASSLPGIQNGELFF.